This T cell receptor (beta chain) was obtained from a study of cytomegalovirus exposure and HLA in healthy donors. Study-level background: A prior analysis found 100 million to 140 million unique TCR beta sequences from approximately 190 million T cells. Whole-study results and caveats: Association of a missense DCLRE1C variant with TCR beta V- and J-gene trimming was reported in a later analysis. Later analysis found that TCR beta chains associated with HLA were more clonally expanded than other, equally common chains.

PCR used 60 Vbeta primers and 13 Jbeta primers. In the source study's methods: A later analysis tallied some 84 million unique TCR beta chains, around 11 million of them shared. Profiling relied on immunoSEQ multiplex PCR, and the TCRdb table lists in-frame clones only, not all of them. The D gene and trimming were derived from the DNA, and the V and J assignments and clone size from that table. The table includes more than 150,000 clones, over 60% detected once. Per germline, CDR1 SGHTA and CDR2 FQGNSA. The V gene lost 5 bases and the J gene lost 4 bases, with 14 bases spanning the gap. The CDR3 sequence is 15 residues long. On this clone itself: The antigen remains undetermined.

The origin of this receptor is a man aged 18-30 years in good health and CMV-seronegative. The specimen was PBMCs. The J gene is TRBJ2-2, the V gene TRBV7-2; TRBD2 might be the D (5 bases). CDR3 nucleotide sequence: TGTGCCAGCAGCACCCGGCGGGCGACCACCGGGGAGCTGTTTTTT. Translating it yields CASSTRRATTGELFF.